This paragraph covers one T cell receptor beta chain sequence. This clone's antigen is unknown. Per-base qualities were not stored, and no clone one base away is much larger. The data belong to a study of OX40 agonist ivuxolimab in advanced cancers. Broadly, across the study: Ivuxolimab was an agonistic, fully human IgG2 monoclonal antibody directed against OX40 (CD134), a costimulatory receptor. The monotherapy dose-escalation portion (N of about 50 patients) of the phase I ivuxolimab trial is reported in the paper. Of the approximately 54 patients in dose escalation, around 20 had hepatocellular carcinoma, some 15 had melanoma, 9 had renal cell carcinoma and 9 had head and neck cancer. Intravenous ivuxolimab was administered to patients every 2 weeks at six dose levels: 0.01, 0.1, 0.3, 1.5, 3 and 10 mg/kg. In the dose-escalation cohort, more than 75% of patients were male, and the mean age was roughly 60 years, with a range of 23 to 79. Patients were allowed to have had prior anti-PD-1, anti-PD-L1 or anti-CTLA-4 therapy, and approximately 39% of the dose-escalation patients had been treated with checkpoint inhibitors. The point of sequencing TCRbeta in the periphery was to test whether ivuxolimab changed TCR sequence diversity and drove clonal T-cell expansion. Partial responses occurred in three dose-escalation patients, of whom one had hepatocellular carcinoma and two had cutaneous melanoma.

Genomic DNA was isolated from the sorted cells so that the TCRbeta CDR3 region could be sequenced. The immunoSEQ Assay was used to sequence the TCRbeta CDR3 regions. What TCRdb holds here is the immuneACCESS table cut down to in-frame rearrangements. Part of the clones is not present; checked against another copy, under half of the missing clones reflect an unresolved V gene, and the others are unexplained. This sample is represented by 100,000 or so clones; approximately 93% of them were singletons. Less than 0.2% of the sample goes to the ten largest clones. On the study overall, not on this receptor specifically: Low levels of normalized T-cell clonal expansion were also shown by some nonresponding patients. The antigen specificity of the peripheral T cells that underwent clonal expansion was not determined. Partial responders in the 0.1-3.0 mg/kg groups had among the lowest normalized peripheral clonal expansion, especially among CD8+ T cells. At doses of 0.1 to 3.0 mg/kg, clonal expansion of both CD4+ and CD8+ T cells in blood was seen between baseline and week 6. On average, CD8+ T cells showed more expanded clones than CD4+ T cells after ivuxolimab.

V is clipped by 4 bases and J by 0 bases, and the sequence between their germline boundaries is 7 bases long. Based on the germline V gene (reference sequence), the CDR1 and CDR2 sequences are LNHDA and SQIVND. The CDR3 goes from the cysteine to the phenylalanine over 15 residues. The kept DNA is CDR3 alone, 45 bases in frame from the first base. Patients with a history of autoimmune disease or receiving systemic immunosuppression were excluded from the trial. Peripheral blood for TCR sequencing was collected from all dose cohorts at baseline, on cycle 4 day 1, and on cycle 7 day 1. The samples were taken from a phase I, first-in-human, multicenter, open-label dose-escalation trial of ivuxolimab. Adults with locally advanced or metastatic head and neck squamous cell, hepatocellular, melanoma or renal cell carcinoma were enrolled in the trial. CD4+ and CD8+ T cells were sorted separately from peripheral blood before TCR sequencing.

The sequence links TRBV19 to TRBJ2-6; the D gene assignment is ambiguous. This clonotype originated in an adult with an advanced solid tumor such as melanoma, head and neck, liver or kidney cancer. Specimen: CD4+ or CD8+ T cells sorted from blood, collected in a trial of the OX40 agonist ivuxolimab. The DNA reads TGTGCCAGTAGTACCGAGAGCTCTGGGGCCAACGTCCTGACTTTC. The resulting protein is CASSTESSGANVLTF.